This TCR beta chain was recovered during a study of cytomegalovirus exposure and HLA in healthy donors. Study as a whole: An early release of data contained about 85 million unique TCRs, which came from HLA-typed donors. The study, taken as a whole, reports: Among the sequence variants, a highly shared cluster was likely an artifact of sequencing. Several of the most significant clusters were apparently associated with common viral pathogens in a later analysis. Presence/absence comparisons presumed near-even sequencing depth among donors.

The germline gives CDR1 LNHNV, CDR2 YYDKDF (reference sequence). The CDR3 sequence is 16 residues long. V was clipped by 3 bases and J by 13 bases, with 25 bases between them. As regards this clone: Its specificity is not known.

Primers for the PCR totalled 60 Vbeta and 13 Jbeta. Data came from immunoSEQ multiplex PCR; TCRdb stores just in-frame clones and leaves some out. This sample has around 65,000 clones, with around 80% found just once. This sequence originates from a woman aged 30 to 39 in good health and CMV-seropositive. The source material was PBMCs. V gene TRBV15 combines with J gene TRBJ2-1; D is perhaps TRBD1 (6 bases). The CDR3 DNA is TGTGCCACCAGCAGGGGACAAGGGGGAGAGGATGGGCCCCAGTTCTTC. As protein: CATSRGQGGEDGPQFF.